This T cell receptor beta chain emerged from a study of blood T cell repertoires in COVID-19. Original data processing: Cell counts per sample came from amplifying reference gene primers. Clones were sequenced by immunoSEQ multiplex PCR, and TCRdb holds only the in-frame ones, with some missing. V, J and clone size are taken as reported in that table, and D and trimming were inferred from the DNA itself. This sample has roughly 130,000 clones, with approximately 80% found just once. Sequencing was performed on peripheral blood. The receptor's source is a middle-aged man with active or convalescent COVID-19.

CDR3 nucleotides: TGCAGTGCTAGTCACACTAACGGAAACACCATATATTTT. Residues: CSASHTNGNTIYF. This chain uses TRBV20-1 with TRBJ1-3; D is unresolved. The germline V gene encodes CDR1 DFQATT and CDR2 SNEGSKA (reference sequence). V gave up 3 bases and J gave up 4 bases, with 10 bases separating them. CDR3 length: 13 amino acids.